Shown below are 21 T cell receptor beta chains from a single sample sequenced in a study of early T cells in non-severe SARS-CoV-2 infection. From the 5' RACE reads, TCRdb called clonotypes with MiXCR, one entry per CDR3 protein. The sample lists 55,000 or so distinct CDR3 sequences; about 7.1% were seen once. The sample was whole blood, taken at baseline. The receptors derive from an adult who was a healthcare worker with PCR-confirmed SARS-CoV-2 infection or an uninfected control (not recorded which).

The sample holds a few counts of this clonotype. V and J are TRBV29-1 and TRBJ2-7, with D unresolved. The CDR3 extends over 10 amino acids. V lost 5 bases and J lost 3, with 5 bases in between. Germline CDR1 SQVTM, CDR2 ANQGSEA. CDR3 sequence (DNA): TGCAGCGTTCGAGACTACGAGCAGTACTTC. This encodes CSVRDYEQYF.

This clonotype was seen repeatedly, ten times or more. The V gene is TRBV30, the J gene TRBJ1-5; D is possibly TRBD1 (6 bases). The V gene's germline CDR1 is GTSNPN and CDR2 SVGIG (reference sequence). V shed 3 bases and J shed 5 bases, with 29 bases lying between them. This CDR3 comprises 19 residues. CDR3 sequence: CAWRTPPGHRQGGYQPQHF. The CDR3 region has the DNA TGTGCCTGGAGGACCCCACCGGGACACAGACAAGGGGGGTATCAGCCCCAGCATTTT.

This clonotype came up many times. V usage is TRBV7-2 and J usage is TRBJ2-3; D not certain. V was shortened by 4 bases and J by 2 bases, with 13 bases between the two germline ends. The CDR3 loop spans 15 amino acids. CDR1 is SGHTA and CDR2 is FQGNSA in the germline V gene. The DNA for the CDR3 is TGTGCCAGCAGCTCCCCTCGTAGCTCCACAGATACGCAGTATTTT. Protein: CASSSPRSSTDTQYF.

This clonotype was seen many times. The chain recombines TRBV12-3 or TRBV12-4 with TRBJ1-6, with unresolved D. V gave up 6 bases and J gave up 7 bases, with 13 bases separating them. This CDR3 is 14 amino acids long. The CDR3 loop is CASRAGGKNSPLHF. In DNA, the CDR3 is TGTGCCAGCAGGGCAGGAGGAAAAAATTCACCCCTCCACTTT.

This clonotype came up a few times. The chain has TRBV20-1 and TRBJ2-7; 8 nucleotides agree with TRBD1. After removal of 7 bases from V and 2 bases from J, the junction contained 7 bases not matched to a gene. The CDR3 consists of 13 residues. Germline V CDR1 and CDR2: DFQATT, SNEGSKA (reference sequence). CDR3 DNA sequence: TGCAGTGGGATGCAGGGGGCGGCCTACGAGCAGTACTTC. The encoded protein is CSGMQGAAYEQYF.

This clonotype has a count of ten or more. The genes are TRBV6-5 and TRBJ2-7, with a tentative D call TRBD2 (5 bases). CDR3 size: 13 residues. Per the germline V gene, CDR1 is MNHEY and CDR2 is SVGAGI. Trimming cost V 2 bases and J 7 bases, with 12 bases left between them. The CDR3 here is CASSYVRDREQYF. Here the CDR3 DNA reads TGTGCCAGCAGTTACGTTCGGGATCGGGAGCAGTACTTC.

V is TRBV29-1 and J is TRBJ1-1; D unclear. Trimming removed 4 bases from V and 1 base from J, with 4 bases in between. Germline values: CDR1 SQVTM, CDR2 ANQGSEA. The CDR3 sequence is 11 residues long. CDR3 bases: TGCAGCGTTGCAGCGAACACTGAAGCTTTCTTT. Translated: CSVAANTEAFF.

The table lists this clonotype with a few counts. This chain uses TRBV28 with TRBJ1-4; maybe TRBD1 (5 bases). This CDR3 is built from 15 residues. The germline V and J ends were trimmed by 3 bases and 4 bases, with 12 bases remaining between them. The V gene's germline CDR1 is MDHEN and CDR2 SYDVKM. The DNA of the CDR3 is TGTGCCAGCAGTTTGGGGACGGGAGTTAATGAAAAACTGTTTTTT. The encoded protein is CASSLGTGVNEKLFF.

This clonotype was seen only a few times. V and J are TRBV6-6 and TRBJ1-1; D gene unclear. The germline CDR1 and CDR2 sequences are MNHNY and SVGAGI (reference sequence). CDR3 size: 12 residues. Trimming removed 0 bases from V and 6 bases from J, with 5 bases in between. The CDR3 nucleotides read TGTGCCAGCAGTTACTCGCGGGCTGAAGCTTTCTTT. This translates into CASSYSRAEAFF.

CDR3 DNA sequence: TGTGCCAGCAGTTACCCGACAGGATATTACATGAACACTGAAGCTTTCTTT. Translating it yields CASSYPTGYYMNTEAFF. V gene TRBV6-2 or TRBV6-3 combines with J gene TRBJ1-1; the D gene is possibly TRBD1 (6 bases). Trimming cost V 2 bases and J 0 bases, with 16 bases left between them. Germline-derived CDR1 and CDR2 are MNHEY and SVGEGT. The CDR3 is 17 amino acids.

This clonotype was recorded at least ten times. This chain links TRBV5-8 with TRBJ1-6; TRBD1 matches 9 bases. The V and J ends lost 0 bases and 7 bases, in that order; junction bases with no gene match: 8. The V gene's germline CDR1 is SGHTS and CDR2 YDEGEE. The CDR3 is made up of 17 amino acids. The CDR3 DNA sequence: TGTGCCAGCAGCTTGGGGACCGGGACAGGGAGCAATTCACCCCTCCACTTT. Residues: CASSLGTGTGSNSPLHF.

In its sample, this clonotype was seen many times. This chain links TRBV7-9 with TRBJ2-3; D is perhaps TRBD1 (6 bases). The V end lost 3 bases, the J end lost 3 bases, and 16 bases lay between the germline ends. The CDR3 spans 16 residues. From germline, CDR1 is SEHNR and CDR2 FQNEAQ (reference sequence). The CDR3 loop is CASSFPGHQFTDTQYF. CDR3 coding DNA: TGTGCCAGCAGCTTTCCGGGACACCAATTTACAGATACGCAGTATTTT.

Notes on this clonotype: It may be a read error: a sequence one base away is much more abundant. Given the absence of the conserved phenylalanine or tryptophan at the CDR3 end, a read error is likely. The rearrangement uses TRBV28 and TRBJ2-5; D is perhaps TRBD2 (6 bases). CDR1 and CDR2 (germline): MDHEN, SYDVKM. V dropped 2 bases and J dropped 1 base, with 14 bases sitting between them. CDR3 length equals 16 residues. As DNA, the CDR3 is TGTGCCAGCAGTTTAATTGCGGGACGCGGCCAAGAGACCCAGTACTCC. This codes for CASSLIAGRGQETQYS.

This clonotype was seen repeatedly, ten times or more. The genes are TRBV5-5 and TRBJ2-1, with D perhaps matching TRBD2 (5 bases). Germline V CDR1 and CDR2: SGHKS, YYEKEE (reference sequence). Trimming pared 0 bases from V and 3 bases from J, leaving 13 bases between. The CDR3 length is 16 residues. CDR3 in amino acids: CASSLGDGVLYNEQFF. Here the CDR3 DNA reads TGTGCCAGCAGCTTGGGTGACGGGGTTCTCTACAATGAGCAGTTCTTC. Using reference TRBV5-5 and TRBJ2-1 for the parts outside the CDR3, the full variable domain is DAGVTQSPTHLIKTRGQQVTLRCSPISGHKSVSWYQQVLGQGPQFIFQYYEKEERGRGNFPDRFSARQFPNYSSELNVNALLLGDSALYLCASSLGDGVLYNEQFFGPGTRLTVL.

This clonotype was detected many times. V gene TRBV24-1 combines with J gene TRBJ1-5, with D possibly matching TRBD1 (5 bases). V lost 2 bases, J lost 4 bases, and 14 bases lay in between. The CDR3 is 16 amino acids. Looked up from germline, CDR1 is KGHDR and CDR2 is SFDVKD. DNA of the CDR3: TGTGCCACCAGTGATTCCAGGGTCGGGGGGAATCAGCCCCAGCATTTT. This sequence encodes CATSDSRVGGNQPQHF.

The table lists this clonotype with many counts. V is TRBV7-9 and J is TRBJ1-2; possibly TRBD1 for D (5 bases). V was pared by 5 bases and J by 3 bases, with 16 bases between. The CDR3 consists of 15 residues. From germline, CDR1 is SEHNR and CDR2 FQNEAQ (reference sequence). The CDR3 sequence: CASSLRDGGDYGYTF. The DNA of the CDR3 is TGTGCCAGCAGCCTCCGGGACGGTGGCGACTATGGCTACACCTTC.

V is TRBV5-1 and J is TRBJ1-4, with D possibly TRBD1 on 6 matching bases. V was pared by 4 bases and J by 14 bases, with 24 bases between. The length of the CDR3 is 15 residues. Germline-derived CDR1 and CDR2 are SGHRS and YFSETQ. The CDR3 loop reads CASSRTGAPNVKLFF. CDR3 DNA sequence: TGCGCCAGCAGCCGAACGGGGGCCCCGAATGTAAAGCTGTTTTTT.

The V and J genes are TRBV7-9 and TRBJ1-1; 7 positions match TRBD1. The CDR3 runs 14 residues. The V segment lost 1 base and the J segment 3 bases; nucleotides outside the gene matches: 2. Germline V gene lookup returns CDR1 SEHNR and CDR2 FQNEAQ (reference sequence). CDR3 nucleotide sequence: TGTGCCAGCAGCTTAGAGACAGGGTACACTGAAGCTTTCTTT. Residues: CASSLETGYTEAFF.

This chain uses TRBV7-3 with TRBJ1-1; D perhaps matches TRBD1 (5 bases). V was cut by 4 bases and J by 0 bases, with 6 bases left in between. This CDR3 comprises 13 residues. Looked up from germline, CDR1 is SGHTA and CDR2 is FQGTGA. CDR3: CASSSTVNTEAFF. The CDR3 region has the DNA TGTGCCAGCAGCTCGACAGTGAACACTGAAGCTTTCTTT.

This clonotype was seen repeatedly, ten times or more. J is TRBJ1-1 and V is TRBV21-1. TRBV21-1 is classified as a pseudogene. CDR3 length: 14 residues. The CDR3 DNA reads TGTGCCAGCAGCAAAGAGCGGGTACTAGATGAAGCTTTCTTT. It yields the protein CASSKERVLDEAFF.

This clonotype was detected ten times or more. V gene TRBV5-1 combines with J gene TRBJ2-1, with D possibly matching TRBD2 (5 bases). Trimming took 2 bases from V and 5 from J, leaving 14 bases between them. This CDR3 region has 15 residues. The germline V gene has CDR1 SGHRS and CDR2 YFSETQ. In DNA, the CDR3 is TGCGCCAGCAGCTTCAGAAGCGGAGGCGACAATGAGCAGTTCTTC. Translation gives CASSFRSGGDNEQFF.